This TCR beta chain was profiled in a study of blood T cell repertoires in COVID-19. About the study: COVID-19 samples from acute and convalescent phases originated in the United States, Italy and Spain. Sample material is recorded as cDNA or gDNA derived from T cells, B-cell-depleted T cells, or PBMCs.

With 0 bases removed from V and 7 bases from J, the gap between germline ends came to 9 bases. This CDR3 has 14 residues. Germline CDR1 reads PRHDT; CDR2 reads FYEKMQ (reference sequence). Original processing notes: Amplified reference gene primers provided the basis for estimating nucleated cell counts. The table came from immunoSEQ multiplex PCR; TCRdb's copy has only in-frame clones and leaves some out. The DNA gave D and trimming, while V, J and clone size come from that table. The table has 55,000 to 75,000 clones, approximately 78% seen once; the top ten hold 9.2%. The TCR originated in a human donor in a cohort sampled during active COVID-19. The chain has TRBV13 and TRBJ1-4; D ambiguous. Sequenced sample: peripheral blood. This CDR3 is CASSLGTGVEKLFF. As DNA, the CDR3 is TGTGCCAGCAGCTTAGGGACCGGGGTTGAAAAACTGTTTTTT.